This TCR beta chain was profiled in a study of beta chain features in type 1 diabetes. Study-level information: The samples had 107,917,701 sorted cells examined in all.

The study reverse transcribed the entire isolated RNA, so it sequenced expressed TCRB transcripts. Sequencing was performed with immunoSEQ multiplex PCR; in TCRdb, only in-frame clones are kept and a portion is missing. The sample lists a few hundred thousand clones, 11% to 15% seen once, with more than 6.5% in the top ten. This clone was seen repeatedly, ten times or more. This clonotype was sampled from a man aged 25 to 40 in good health. Sequencing was carried out using central memory CD4+ T cells from blood.

The chain's CDR3 is CASSVPGANVLTF. The CDR3, as DNA: TGTGCCAGCAGCGTCCCTGGGGCCAACGTCCTGACTTTC. The chain recombines TRBV5-4 with TRBJ2-6; D ambiguous. Per the germline V gene, CDR1 is SGHNT and CDR2 is YYREEE (reference sequence). The CDR3 is 13 amino acids. V was trimmed by 4 bases and J by 2 bases, leaving 4 bases between them.